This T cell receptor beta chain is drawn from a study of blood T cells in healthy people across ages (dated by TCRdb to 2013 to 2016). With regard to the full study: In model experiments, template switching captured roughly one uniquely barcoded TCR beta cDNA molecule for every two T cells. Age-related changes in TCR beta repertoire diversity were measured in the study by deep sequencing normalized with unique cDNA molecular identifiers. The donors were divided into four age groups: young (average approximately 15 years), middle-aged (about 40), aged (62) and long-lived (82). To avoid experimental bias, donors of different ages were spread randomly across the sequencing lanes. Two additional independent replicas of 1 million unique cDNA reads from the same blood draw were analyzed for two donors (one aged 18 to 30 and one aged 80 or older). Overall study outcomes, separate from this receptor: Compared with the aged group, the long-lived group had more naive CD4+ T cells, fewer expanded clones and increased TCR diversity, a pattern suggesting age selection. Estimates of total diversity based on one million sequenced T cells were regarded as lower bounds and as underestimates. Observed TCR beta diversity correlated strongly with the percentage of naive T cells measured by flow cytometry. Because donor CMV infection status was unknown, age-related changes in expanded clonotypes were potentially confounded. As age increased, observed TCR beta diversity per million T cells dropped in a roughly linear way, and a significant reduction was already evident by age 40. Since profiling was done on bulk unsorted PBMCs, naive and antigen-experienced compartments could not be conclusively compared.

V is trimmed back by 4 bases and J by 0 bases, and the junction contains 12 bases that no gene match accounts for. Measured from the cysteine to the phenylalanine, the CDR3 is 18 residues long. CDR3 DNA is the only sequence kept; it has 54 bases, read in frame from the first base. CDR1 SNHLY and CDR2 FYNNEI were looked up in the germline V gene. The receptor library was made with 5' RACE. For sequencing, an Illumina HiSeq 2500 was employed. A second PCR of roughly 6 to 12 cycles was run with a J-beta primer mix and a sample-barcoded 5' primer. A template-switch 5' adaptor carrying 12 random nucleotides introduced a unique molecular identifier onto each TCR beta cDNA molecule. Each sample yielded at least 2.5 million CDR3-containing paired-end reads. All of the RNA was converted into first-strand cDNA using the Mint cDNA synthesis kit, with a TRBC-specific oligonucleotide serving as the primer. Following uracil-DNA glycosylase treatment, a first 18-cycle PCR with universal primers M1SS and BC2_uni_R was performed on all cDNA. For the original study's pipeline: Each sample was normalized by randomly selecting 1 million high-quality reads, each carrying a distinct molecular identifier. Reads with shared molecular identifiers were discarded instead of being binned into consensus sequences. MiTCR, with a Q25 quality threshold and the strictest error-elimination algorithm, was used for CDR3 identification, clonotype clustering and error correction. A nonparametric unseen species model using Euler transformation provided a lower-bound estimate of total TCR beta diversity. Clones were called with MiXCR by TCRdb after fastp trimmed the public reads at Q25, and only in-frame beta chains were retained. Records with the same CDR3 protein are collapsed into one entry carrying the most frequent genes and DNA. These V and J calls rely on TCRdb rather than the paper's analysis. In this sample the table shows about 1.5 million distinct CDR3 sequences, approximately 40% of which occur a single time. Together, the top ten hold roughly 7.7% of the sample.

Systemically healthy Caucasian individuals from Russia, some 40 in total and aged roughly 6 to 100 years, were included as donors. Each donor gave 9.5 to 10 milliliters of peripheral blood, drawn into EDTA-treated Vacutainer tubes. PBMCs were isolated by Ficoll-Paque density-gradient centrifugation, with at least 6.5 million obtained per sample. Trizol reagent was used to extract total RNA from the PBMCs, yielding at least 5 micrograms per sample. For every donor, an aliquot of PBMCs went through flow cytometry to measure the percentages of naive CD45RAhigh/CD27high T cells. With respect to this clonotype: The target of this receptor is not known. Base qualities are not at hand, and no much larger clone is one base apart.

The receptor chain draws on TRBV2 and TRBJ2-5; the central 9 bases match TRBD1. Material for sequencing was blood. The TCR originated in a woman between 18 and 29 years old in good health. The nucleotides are TGTGCCAGCAGTGCTCCCTTACAGGGGGCGGATGACCAAGAGACCCAGTACTTC. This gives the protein CASSAPLQGADDQETQYF.